One sample yielded the 8 T cell receptor beta chains listed below, sequenced in a study of blood T cells in healthy people across ages. A second roughly 7 to 11 cycle PCR used barcoded and J-beta primers. TCRdb re-derived calls from the 5' RACE reads in MiXCR, one entry per CDR3 protein. The sample has 800,000 to 950,000 distinct CDR3 sequences; 25% to 35% are singletons. These sequences were also reported in another study, on T cells of mothers and their children.

Sequencing input: blood. The receptors originated from a middle-aged woman in good health.

This clonotype was counted once. At one boundary the junction diverges from the germline segment, which might be a read error. The chain employs TRBV12-3 or TRBV12-4 and TRBJ2-3; 10 nucleotides align to TRBD1. The CDR3 consists of 15 residues. The CDR3 sequence: CASRGTGARTDTQYF. CDR3 nucleotides: TGTGCCAGCAGGGGGACAGGGGCTAGGACAGATACGCAATATTTT.

The chain employs TRBV9 and TRBJ1-1; 8 bases align to TRBD1. With 2 bases clipped from V and 0 bases from J, the junction kept 15 bases outside the gene matches. This CDR3 contains 19 residues. Germline loops: CDR1 SGDLS, CDR2 YYNGEE. The CDR3 DNA follows: TGTGCCAGCAGCGTCCTCCCTCCCGGCAGGGGGCTTATGAACACTGAAGCTTTCTTT. Residues: CASSVLPPGRGLMNTEAFF.

This clonotype was detected ten times or more. V is TRBV24-1 and J is TRBJ2-5; a weak D match, TRBD1 (7 bases). This CDR3 contains 17 residues. The germline gives CDR1 KGHDR, CDR2 SFDVKD. Trimming removed 3 bases at V and 5 bases at J, with 21 bases between. CDR3 amino acids: CATSDPTSTGRRETQYF. DNA of the CDR3: TGTGCCACCAGTGATCCTACCTCGACAGGGAGGCGGGAGACCCAGTACTTC.

The rearrangement links TRBV27 to TRBJ2-2, with D perhaps matching TRBD2 (7 bases). The CDR3 is 19 amino acids. V lost 6 bases to trimming and J lost 0 bases, with 23 bases between them. The germline V gene encodes CDR1 MNHEY and CDR2 SMNVEV (reference sequence). CDR3 region: CASSSRLDGGQTNTGELFF. The CDR3 DNA reads as TGTGCCAGCAGCTCCCGTTTGGACGGGGGGCAAACGAACACCGGGGAGCTGTTTTTT.

V gene TRBV6-1 combines with J gene TRBJ2-1; D call uncertain. Trimming removed 1 base from V and 0 bases from J, with 4 bases in between. This CDR3 has 14 residues. CDR1 MNHNS and CDR2 SASEGT come from the germline V gene. CDR3: CASSEVGSYNEQFF. The CDR3 bases are TGTGCCAGCAGTGAAGTTGGCTCCTACAATGAGCAGTTCTTC.

V usage is TRBV4-1 and J usage is TRBJ1-1; tentative D call: TRBD1 (6 bases). The CDR3 is made up of 17 amino acids. In germline, CDR1 is MGHRA, CDR2 YSYEKL. V shed 0 bases and J shed 1 base, with 15 bases lying between them. CDR3 coding DNA: TGCGCCAGCAGCCAAGATCGGCAGGGGCGGTGGAACACTGAAGCTTTCTTT. Protein sequence: CASSQDRQGRWNTEAFF.

At least ten counts were recorded for this clonotype. The V call is TRBV7-2, the J call TRBJ2-1; 9 bases agree with TRBD2. CDR1 SGHTA and CDR2 FQGNSA come from the germline V gene. The V gene end was trimmed by 5 bases and the J gene end by 12 bases; junction bases not matched to a gene: 5. The CDR3 runs 12 residues. Written as DNA, the CDR3 is TGTGCCAGCAGCCCCCAGACTAGCGGGCAGTTCTTC. Translating gives CASSPQTSGQFF.

The gene calls are TRBV29-1 and TRBJ2-7, with TRBD2 matching 10 bases. The J segment lost 6 bases and the V segment lost 8 bases, leaving 4 bases of the junction unmatched. CDR3 length equals 11 residues. Germline V CDR1 and CDR2: SQVTM, ANQGSEA. Written as DNA, the CDR3 is TGCAGCATCAGGACTAGCGGCGAGCAGTACTTC. Translation: CSIRTSGEQYF.